These 16 T cell receptor beta chains were sequenced from one sample in a study of OX40 agonist ivuxolimab in advanced cancers. Sequencing was performed with immunoSEQ multiplex PCR; in TCRdb, only in-frame clones are kept and a portion is missing. The table shows around 60,000 clones, with around 90% occurring only once. The sequences come from CD4+ or CD8+ T cells sorted from blood, collected in a trial of the OX40 agonist ivuxolimab. These receptor sequences come from an adult with an advanced solid tumor such as melanoma, head and neck, liver or kidney cancer.

This sequence joins TRBV30 and TRBJ2-6; D call uncertain. The CDR3 runs 13 residues. Germline-derived CDR1 and CDR2 are GTSNPN and SVGIG (reference sequence). V was cut by 4 bases and J by 1 base, with 5 bases left in between. CDR3 sequence reads: CAWKVSGANVLTF. The DNA for the CDR3 is TGTGCCTGGAAGGTGTCTGGGGCCAACGTCCTGACTTTC.

The chain joins TRBV5-6 to TRBJ2-3, with D tentatively TRBD1 (6 bases). From germline, CDR1 is SGHDT and CDR2 YYEEEE. Trimming pared 2 bases from V and 1 base from J, leaving 11 bases between. The CDR3 loop spans 15 amino acids. Here the CDR3 reads CASSFLGQRTDTQYF. The CDR3 nucleotides are TGTGCCAGCAGCTTTCTGGGACAACGCACAGATACGCAGTATTTT. Variable domain in full (rest from reference TRBV5-6 and TRBJ2-3): DAGVTQSPTHLIKTRGQQVTLRCSPKSGHDTVSWYQQALGQGPQFIFQYYEEEERQRGNFPDRFSGHQFPNYSSELNVNALLLGDSALYLCASSFLGQRTDTQYFGPGTRLTVL.

The V gene is TRBV14, the J gene TRBJ2-1; 9 nucleotides agree with TRBD2. In germline, CDR1 is SGHDN, CDR2 FVKESK. The CDR3 length is 14 residues. V was pared by 1 base and J by 12 bases, with 7 bases of the junction left unmatched. The CDR3 region is CASSQALGLASQFF. CDR3 coding DNA: TGTGCCAGCAGCCAAGCCCTTGGACTAGCGTCGCAGTTCTTC.

The CDR3 reads CASGLVQASGAYNEQFF. Written as DNA, the CDR3 is TGTGCTAGTGGTTTGGTACAGGCTAGCGGAGCCTACAATGAGCAGTTCTTC. V is TRBV12-5 and J is TRBJ2-1; 7 nucleotides align to TRBD2. CDR1 LGHNT and CDR2 FRNRAP come from the germline V gene. The CDR3 is 17 residues long. The junction had 7 bases not matched to a gene; V was cut back by 0 bases and J by 2 bases.

The chain uses TRBV28 and TRBJ2-1; 8 bases agree with TRBD2. This CDR3 is built from 15 residues. The germline CDR1 and CDR2 sequences are MDHEN and SYDVKM. Germline trimming cut 6 bases from V and 0 bases from J; bases unmatched to any gene: 4. Written as DNA, the CDR3 is TGTGCCAGCAGAGCGGGAGCCCTCTCCTACAATGAGCAGTTCTTC. Amino acids: CASRAGALSYNEQFF.

This chain uses TRBV5-1 with TRBJ1-5; D perhaps matches TRBD1 (5 bases). Trimming removed 4 bases from V and 0 bases from J, with 11 bases in between. The CDR3 has 15 amino acids. Germline loops: CDR1 SGHRS, CDR2 YFSETQ. The chain's CDR3 is CASSPGQDSNQPQHF. The CDR3 region has the DNA TGCGCCAGCAGCCCAGGACAAGATAGCAATCAGCCCCAGCATTTT.

J is TRBJ2-1 and V is TRBV9; a possible D gene is TRBD2 (7 bases). V was pared by 4 bases and J by 0 bases, with 20 bases between. The CDR3 is 18 amino acids. Germline V gives CDR1 SGDLS, CDR2 YYNGEE. CDR3 loop: CASSPSGVRGGSYNEQFF. DNA for the CDR3: TGTGCCAGCAGCCCCAGCGGGGTGAGGGGGGGCTCCTACAATGAGCAGTTCTTC. Complete variable domain (other parts from reference TRBV9 and TRBJ2-1): DSGVTQTPKHLITATGQRVTLRCSPRSGDLSVYWYQQSLDQGLQFLIQYYNGEERAKGNILERFSAQQFPDLHSELNLSSLELGDSALYFCASSPSGVRGGSYNEQFFGPGTRLTVL.

This clone was detected once. The chain is built from TRBV5-1 and TRBJ1-5; D ambiguous. CDR1 and CDR2 from the germline V gene are SGHRS and YFSETQ. V was clipped by 0 bases and J by 7 bases, with 14 bases between them. The CDR3 is 15 residues long. The CDR3 bases are TGCGCCAGCAGCTTGGATGGCTCCCTGAGGCAGCCCCAGCATTTT. Amino acids: CASSLDGSLRQPQHF.

The chain is built from TRBV6-5 and TRBJ2-1, with TRBD2 matching over 10 bases. V shed 10 bases and J 8 bases; nucleotides not matched to a gene: 11. The CDR3 has 14 amino acids. Germline CDR1 MNHEY, CDR2 SVGAGI. The CDR3 nucleotides are TGTGCCACCAGAGCGGGAGGGCCGGAATATGAGCAGTTCTTC. Translation: CATRAGGPEYEQFF.

This clone was seen a single time. This chain links TRBV9 with TRBJ1-3; D may be TRBD1 (6 bases). V was clipped by 3 bases and J by 6 bases, with 10 bases between them. Germline V CDR1 and CDR2: SGDLS, YYNGEE. The CDR3 contains 13 residues. CDR3 DNA sequence: TGTGCCAGCAGCGCAGGGGCTGAAAACACCATATATTTT. This gives the protein CASSAGAENTIYF. Based on the CDR3 plus reference TRBV9 and TRBJ1-3, the full variable domain is DSGVTQTPKHLITATGQRVTLRCSPRSGDLSVYWYQQSLDQGLQFLIQYYNGEERAKGNILERFSAQQFPDLHSELNLSSLELGDSALYFCASSAGAENTIYFGEGSWLTVV.

This chain uses TRBV9 with TRBJ1-3; TRBD1 matches 9 bases. This CDR3 spans 15 amino acids. V lost 4 bases to trimming and J lost 4 bases; unmatched junction nucleotides: 6. CDR1 is SGDLS and CDR2 is YYNGEE in the germline V gene. For the CDR3, the DNA is TGTGCCAGCAGCCGGGGGGACAGGGTAGGAAACACCATATATTTT. It is translated as CASSRGDRVGNTIYF. The variable domain in full, with the rest retrieved from reference TRBV9 and TRBJ1-3, is DSGVTQTPKHLITATGQRVTLRCSPRSGDLSVYWYQQSLDQGLQFLIQYYNGEERAKGNILERFSAQQFPDLHSELNLSSLELGDSALYFCASSRGDRVGNTIYFGEGSWLTVV.

The table lists this clone with a count of one. V is TRBV7-6 and J is TRBJ2-1; 11 bases fit TRBD2. The junction had 2 bases not matched to a gene; V was cut back by 1 base and J by 9 bases. The germline V gene encodes CDR1 SGHVS and CDR2 FNYEAQ. This CDR3 contains 14 residues. The CDR3 protein is CASSLGTSGSEQFF. In DNA form, the CDR3 reads TGTGCCAGCAGCTTAGGTACTAGCGGGAGTGAGCAGTTCTTC.

The J gene is TRBJ2-7, the V gene TRBV27; weak D call: TRBD2 (5 bases). V was shortened by 2 bases and J by 0 bases, with 14 bases between the two germline ends. This CDR3 comprises 16 residues. Germline CDR1 MNHEY, CDR2 SMNVEV (reference sequence). DNA of the CDR3: TGTGCCAGCAGTTTAGGACTGTTCGGCAGCTCCTACGAGCAGTACTTC. It translates to CASSLGLFGSSYEQYF.

This clone was seen a few times. The J gene is TRBJ2-2, the V gene TRBV27; D is perhaps TRBD2 (6 bases). Trimming took off 10 bases at V and 1 base at J, with 13 bases between the two ends. Per the germline V gene, CDR1 is MNHEY and CDR2 is SMNVEV (reference sequence). The CDR3 contains 14 residues. CDR3 in DNA: TGTGCCACCGCCCTTAGCGGGAACACCGGGGAGCTGTTTTTT. It codes for CATALSGNTGELFF.

Here the CDR3 reads CASSEVVLGQTYEQYF. CDR3 in DNA: TGTGCCAGCAGTGAAGTTGTGTTGGGGCAAACCTACGAGCAGTACTTC. This chain links TRBV2 with TRBJ2-7, with D possibly TRBD1 on 5 matching bases. This CDR3 is built from 16 residues. Trimming took off 1 base at V and 2 bases at J, with 15 bases between the two ends. CDR1 SNHLY and CDR2 FYNNEI come from the germline V gene.

The chain recombines TRBV20-1 with TRBJ2-7, with a weak D call TRBD2 (6 bases). The CDR3 extends over 11 amino acids. The germline CDR1 and CDR2 sequences are DFQATT and SNEGSKA (reference sequence). With 7 bases removed from V and 8 bases from J, the gap between germline ends came to 15 bases. As DNA, the CDR3 is TGCAGTGTGTTGCGGGACGCAAAGCAGTACTTC. Its translation is CSVLRDAKQYF.